Shown below are 32 T cell receptor beta chains from a single sample sequenced in a study of human T cells and chemical hapten exposure. The time point is: patch test 1, 2 weeks after DPC sensitization. This sample's treatment: therapeutic diphenylcyclopropenone sensitization with weekly scalp DPC. From the RACE reads, TCRdb called clonotypes with MiXCR, one entry per CDR3 protein. Of about 360,000 distinct CDR3 sequences listed, about 4.8% are singletons. Sequencing used whole blood, obtained in connection with sensitization to the hapten diphenylcyclopropenone (DPC). The receptors come from a woman aged 50 to 65 with alopecia areata. Some clones in this sample may be carry-over from other donors' samples.

This clonotype was picked up many times. CDR3 in DNA: TGTGCCAGCAGCTTAGGGGACAAGATCTATGGCTACACCTTC. Protein: CASSLGDKIYGYTF. The chain combines TRBV11-2 with TRBJ1-2, with D possibly being TRBD1 (6 bases). The CDR3 contains 14 residues. V dropped 1 base and J dropped 4 bases, with 10 bases sitting between them. Germline V gene sequence: CDR1 SGHAT, CDR2 FQNNGV.

This clonotype was detected many times. The chain employs TRBV9 and TRBJ1-1; D is possibly TRBD1 (5 bases). V was trimmed by 0 bases and J by 0 bases, leaving 9 bases between them. Per the germline V gene, CDR1 is SGDLS and CDR2 is YYNGEE. The CDR3 consists of 15 residues. CDR3 protein: CASSVAPTVNTEAFF. CDR3 nucleotides: TGTGCCAGCAGCGTAGCTCCGACAGTGAACACTGAAGCTTTCTTT.

This clonotype has ten or more counts. This rearrangement joins TRBV20-1 to TRBJ1-5, with 7 bases lining up with TRBD1. This CDR3 is built from 12 residues. Germline V lookup: CDR1 DFQATT, CDR2 SNEGSKA (reference sequence). Unmatched junction bases numbered 6, after V lost 6 bases and J lost 7 bases. For the CDR3, the DNA is TGCAGTGCCCTGACAGGGCGCCAGCCCCAGCATTTT. Translation: CSALTGRQPQHF.

The sample holds many counts of this clonotype. The V and J genes are TRBV28 and TRBJ2-5; D is ambiguous. This CDR3 has 14 residues. CDR1 is MDHEN, CDR2 SYDVKM, per germline. V was trimmed by 6 bases and J by 5 bases, leaving 16 bases between them. For the CDR3, the DNA is TGTGCCAGCAGCTCTCCGTCCGTTGGGGAGACCCAGTACTTC. It translates to CASSSPSVGETQYF.

This chain joins TRBV28 and TRBJ2-7, with TRBD1 matching over 7 bases. The length of the CDR3 is 14 residues. Germline lookup yields CDR1 MDHEN and CDR2 SYDVKM. The V gene end was trimmed by 3 bases and the J gene end by 6 bases; junction bases not matched to a gene: 8. The CDR3 is CASSFGQVLGEQYF. The DNA of the CDR3 is TGTGCCAGCAGTTTCGGACAGGTCCTTGGCGAGCAGTACTTC.

This clonotype has more than one count but fewer than ten. The V call is TRBV5-1, the J call TRBJ2-1; 8 positions agree with TRBD2. The CDR3 is made up of 13 amino acids. Germline V gene data show CDR1 as SGHRS and CDR2 as YFSETQ. With V trimmed by 5 bases and J by 3 bases, 1 base remained unmatched. The CDR3 coding sequence is TGCGCCAGCAGACTAGCGGACTACAATGAGCAGTTCTTC. Amino acid sequence: CASRLADYNEQFF.

A few counts support this clonotype. The rearrangement links TRBV20-1 to TRBJ2-3; 11 nucleotides agree with TRBD2. The germline V gene encodes CDR1 DFQATT and CDR2 SNEGSKA (reference sequence). V lost 3 bases, J lost 1 base, and 3 bases stayed unmatched. The CDR3 loop spans 15 amino acids. The DNA of the CDR3 is TGCAGTGCTAGCCCGACTAGCGGGGGCACAGATACGCAGTATTTT. Its protein product is CSASPTSGGTDTQYF.

The chain couples TRBV5-4 to TRBJ2-7; D is perhaps TRBD1 (5 bases). The V and J ends lost 8 bases and 3 bases respectively, with 18 bases between them. CDR1 is SGHNT, CDR2 YYREEE, per germline (reference sequence). The CDR3 length is 14 residues. The CDR3 region is CASPPSAGHYEQYF. CDR3 in DNA: TGTGCCAGTCCCCCGTCCGCAGGGCACTACGAGCAGTACTTC.

This clonotype was picked up many times. V and J are TRBV7-2 and TRBJ2-7; the match to TRBD1 covers 9 bases. V was clipped by 8 bases and J by 2 bases; unmatched bases: 4. Germline CDR1 and CDR2: SGHTA and FQGNSA. The CDR3 is made up of 13 amino acids. Here the CDR3 DNA reads TGTGCCAGCGTCCGACAGGGGGCCTACGAGCAGTACTTC. It is translated as CASVRQGAYEQYF. Supplemented by reference TRBV7-2 and TRBJ2-7, the full variable domain reads GAGVSQSPSNKVTEKGKDVELRCDPISGHTALYWYRQSLGQGLEFLIYFQGNSAPDKSGLPSDRFSAERTGGSVSTLTIQRTQQEDSAVYLCASVRQGAYEQYFGPGTRLTVT.

At least ten counts were recorded for this clonotype. The chain joins TRBV18 to TRBJ2-3; no clear D gene. The CDR3 sequence is 14 residues long. The V end was cut by 3 bases, the J end by 0 bases, with 7 bases between. Germline CDR1 KGHSH, CDR2 LQKENI. The CDR3 protein is CASSPLSSTDTQYF. CDR3 nucleotides: TGTGCCAGCTCACCCCTCTCGAGCACAGATACGCAGTATTTT.

V is TRBV20-1 and J is TRBJ2-1, with TRBD2 matching 16 bases. Germline CDR1 and CDR2: DFQATT and SNEGSKA (reference sequence). The J segment lost 7 bases and the V segment lost 3 bases, leaving 21 bases of the junction unmatched. There are 21 residues in the CDR3. The CDR3 DNA reads as TGCAGTGCTAGCTCCCTCCTCCTAGGGACTAGCGGGAGGGAAAGGGAAAATGAGCAGTTCTTC. Encoded protein: CSASSLLLGTSGRERENEQFF.

About this clonotype itself: A much bigger clone sits one base away, suggesting this may be a read error. The rearrangement joins TRBV25-1 to TRBJ2-3; D possibly uses TRBD1 or TRBD2 (5 bases each). This CDR3 is built from 15 residues. Germline values: CDR1 MGHDK, CDR2 SYGVNS. V lost 3 bases to trimming and J lost 2 bases, with 12 bases between them. The CDR3 spells CASSDPGAATDTQYF. In DNA, the CDR3 is TGTGCCAGCAGTGATCCCGGGGCAGCCACAGATACGCAGTATTTT.

This clonotype was detected ten times or more. This chain uses TRBV27 with TRBJ2-5; 9 bases align to TRBD2. Trimming cost V 3 bases and J 6 bases; bases outside gene matches: 5. Per germline, CDR1 MNHEY and CDR2 SMNVEV (reference sequence). The CDR3 has 14 residues. The CDR3 coding sequence is TGTGCCAGCAGTTTTGGAGCGGGAGGCCAGACCCAGTACTTC. Encoded protein: CASSFGAGGQTQYF.

This clonotype has more than one count but fewer than ten. V is TRBV7-9 and J is TRBJ1-2; 7 bases map to TRBD1. The V segment lost 5 bases and the J segment 8 bases; nucleotides outside the gene matches: 11. CDR3 length: 14 amino acids. Germline V gene sequence: CDR1 SEHNR, CDR2 FQNEAQ (reference sequence). Here the CDR3 DNA reads TGTGCCAGCAGCCCGGACAGGCGGATAGGCGGCTACACCTTC. Amino acid sequence: CASSPDRRIGGYTF.

There are many counts of this clonotype. The chain links TRBV29-1 to TRBJ1-5, with D possibly being TRBD1 (5 bases). This CDR3 has 13 amino acids. V lost 6 bases, J lost 5 bases, and 14 bases lay in between. From germline, CDR1 is SQVTM and CDR2 ANQGSEA. The CDR3 DNA reads TGCAGCGTGGGGCGGGGGATGGATCAGCCCCAGCATTTT. Translating it yields CSVGRGMDQPQHF.

This clonotype was counted many times. DNA for the CDR3: TGTGCCAGCAGCCCCCCGACAAGACAGCCCCAGCATTTT. The encoded protein is CASSPPTRQPQHF. This chain uses TRBV6-5 with TRBJ1-5; no clear D gene. The V end was cut by 6 bases, the J end by 7 bases, with 13 bases between. Germline V gene lookup returns CDR1 MNHEY and CDR2 SVGAGI. The CDR3 is 13 residues long.

This chain joins TRBV19 and TRBJ2-5, with D uncertain. The CDR3 has 12 amino acids. Germline lookup yields CDR1 LNHDA and CDR2 SQIVND (reference sequence). V was cut by 4 bases and J by 7 bases, with 10 bases left in between. CDR3 region: CASSRSVGTQYF. CDR3 bases: TGTGCCAGTAGTAGGAGTGTTGGGACCCAGTACTTC.

The rearrangement links TRBV6-5 to TRBJ2-6, with TRBD2 as a possible D gene (6 bases). Germline V gene lookup returns CDR1 MNHEY and CDR2 SVGAGI. Trimming shortened V by 0 bases and J by 0 bases, and 12 bases separated the two germline ends. The CDR3 has 18 amino acids. The CDR3 loop reads CASSYSGGVFSGANVLTF. DNA for the CDR3: TGTGCCAGCAGTTACTCCGGGGGAGTTTTCTCTGGGGCCAACGTCCTGACTTTC.

V usage is TRBV7-2 and J usage is TRBJ1-1, with D uncertain. Germline lookup yields CDR1 SGHTA and CDR2 FQGNSA. The ends were cut back, 5 bases at V and 3 bases at J, with 10 bases in the middle. This CDR3 region has 13 residues. The CDR3 here is CASSSAPDTEAFF. The CDR3 DNA is TGTGCCAGCAGCAGCGCCCCGGACACTGAAGCTTTCTTT.

The sample holds many counts of this clonotype. The V call is TRBV5-1, the J call TRBJ2-5, with 12 bases that match TRBD2. Germline V CDR1 and CDR2: SGHRS, YFSETQ. The CDR3 sequence is 15 residues long. V shed 5 bases, J shed 5 bases, and the junction held 7 bases outside the gene matches. CDR3 in DNA: TGCGCCAGCAGACCTAGCGGGGGGGCCCTGGAGACCCAGTACTTC. Amino acids: CASRPSGGALETQYF.

This clonotype appeared a few times. The chain employs TRBV9 and TRBJ1-3; D unclear. This CDR3 contains 17 residues. The germline V gene encodes CDR1 SGDLS and CDR2 YYNGEE. The germline V and J ends were trimmed by 3 bases and 4 bases, with 20 bases remaining between them. CDR3 sequence reads: CASSETPTTTGGNTIYF. CDR3 sequence (DNA): TGTGCCAGCAGCGAGACCCCCACCACGACCGGAGGAAACACCATATATTTT.

Many counts were recorded for this clonotype. The chain couples TRBV29-1 to TRBJ2-7; possibly TRBD1 or TRBD2 for D (6 bases each). Trimming removed 4 bases from V and 6 bases from J, with 16 bases in between. CDR1 SQVTM and CDR2 ANQGSEA come from the germline V gene. The CDR3 sequence is 13 residues long. This chain's CDR3 is CSVGVMGGSEQYF. The CDR3 region has the DNA TGCAGCGTTGGTGTGATGGGGGGCAGCGAGCAGTACTTC.

This clonotype has at least ten counts. The gene calls are TRBV6-5 and TRBJ2-7, with TRBD2 identical over 14 bases. The trim removed 0 bases at V and 6 bases at J, leaving 4 bases unmatched. CDR3 size: 16 residues. Germline loops: CDR1 MNHEY, CDR2 SVGAGI. CDR3 in amino acids: CASSYSPGTSGSEQYF. The CDR3 DNA reads as TGTGCCAGCAGTTACTCGCCAGGGACTAGCGGGAGCGAGCAGTACTTC.

In its sample, this clonotype was seen many times. The rearrangement joins TRBV20-1 to TRBJ2-7, with 8 bases identical to TRBD2. Germline-derived CDR1 and CDR2 are DFQATT and SNEGSKA (reference sequence). This CDR3 has 13 residues. V shed 5 bases, J shed 2 bases, and the junction held 5 bases outside the gene matches. The CDR3 DNA sequence: TGCAGTGCTCGACTAGCGAAACCCTACGAGCAGTACTTC. Its translation is CSARLAKPYEQYF.

The J gene is TRBJ1-1, the V gene TRBV12-3 or TRBV12-4; unclear D gene. The CDR3 is made up of 15 amino acids. Between the trimmed V and J ends, which lost 5 bases and 4 bases, there was a span of 17 bases. The CDR3 reads CASSKKPGSITEAFF. The CDR3 DNA reads TGTGCCAGCAGTAAAAAACCGGGGAGCATCACTGAAGCTTTCTTT.

Points on this clonotype: Given a much more abundant clone one base away, this may be a read error. The chain combines TRBV5-4 with TRBJ1-1; D ambiguous. V gave up 0 bases and J gave up 1 base, with 7 bases separating them. The germline gives CDR1 SGHNT, CDR2 YYREEE (reference sequence). The CDR3 loop spans 14 amino acids. The chain's CDR3 is CASSLEQKNTEAFF. The CDR3 DNA reads as TGTGCCAGCAGCTTGGAACAGAAGAACACTGAAGCTTTCTTT.

This clonotype was observed at least ten times. The chain couples TRBV4-2 to TRBJ2-7; 8 bases align to TRBD2. The trim removed 0 bases at V and 7 bases at J, leaving 8 bases unmatched. The CDR3 covers 15 residues. Germline CDR1 reads LGHNA; CDR2 reads YNFKEQ. CDR3 amino acids: CASSQDRREVGEQYF. In DNA, the CDR3 is TGTGCCAGCAGCCAAGATAGGCGGGAGGTAGGAGAGCAGTACTTC.

This clonotype appeared a few times. This chain joins TRBV6-2 or TRBV6-3 and TRBJ1-1; a possible D gene is TRBD1 (6 bases). The germline V gene has CDR1 MNHEY and CDR2 SVGEGT. V lost 5 bases and J 4 bases, leaving 14 bases between the germline ends. This CDR3 is built from 14 residues. The DNA of the CDR3 is TGTGCCAGCAGTGGAGCGGGGGCTGGCACTGAAGCTTTCTTT. It is translated as CASSGAGAGTEAFF.

There are many counts of this clonotype. The rearrangement links TRBV5-6 to TRBJ1-1, with D uncertain. The CDR3 is 16 amino acids. Germline loops: CDR1 SGHDT, CDR2 YYEEEE. The germline V and J ends were trimmed by 0 bases and 5 bases, with 17 bases remaining between them. This CDR3 reads CASSLDGWGRGTEAFF. CDR3 bases: TGTGCCAGCAGCTTGGACGGTTGGGGTAGAGGAACTGAAGCTTTCTTT. Full variable domain (missing parts from reference TRBV5-6 and TRBJ1-1): DAGVTQSPTHLIKTRGQQVTLRCSPKSGHDTVSWYQQALGQGPQFIFQYYEEEERQRGNFPDRFSGHQFPNYSSELNVNALLLGDSALYLCASSLDGWGRGTEAFFGQGTRLTVV.

This clonotype was counted many times. The V gene is TRBV3-1, the J gene TRBJ2-7, with TRBD2 as a possible D gene (6 bases). The CDR3 spans 16 residues. Trimming removed 6 bases at V and 4 bases at J, with 22 bases between. The germline V gene has CDR1 LGHDT and CDR2 YNNKEL (reference sequence). The CDR3 DNA reads as TGTGCCAGCAGGCGCATTTGGGGGGATGGGAGTTACGAGCAGTACTTC. It encodes CASRRIWGDGSYEQYF.

The table lists this clonotype with many counts. Written as DNA, the CDR3 is TGTGCCAGCAGTTTTTCCCAGGGTGATGAAAAACTGTTTTTT. Translating it yields CASSFSQGDEKLFF. The chain uses TRBV12-3 or TRBV12-4 and TRBJ1-4; possible D gene TRBD1, 5 bases. V was pared by 3 bases and J by 6 bases, with 11 bases between. This CDR3 is 14 amino acids long.

The table lists this clonotype with a few counts. V is TRBV7-2 and J is TRBJ1-6; D is unresolved. There are 12 residues in the CDR3. Germline CDR1 and CDR2: SGHTA and FQGNSA. V lost 1 base and J 10 bases, leaving 5 bases between the germline ends. The CDR3 DNA reads as TGTGCCAGCAGCTTAGGGGAATCACCCCTCCACTTT. This codes for CASSLGESPLHF.